One sample yielded the 3 T cell receptor beta chains listed below, sequenced in a study of cytomegalovirus exposure and HLA in healthy donors (dated by TCRdb to 2015 to 2018). The receptor library was made with the immunoSEQ multiplex PCR assay. For the multiplex PCR, a mixture combining 60 forward primers for TCR Vbeta segments and 13 reverse primers for TCR Jbeta segments was used. TCRdb took over this immuneACCESS table, retaining in-frame rearrangements with V and J assigned. Such tables are incomplete; in checked studies, under half of the missing clones stem from an unresolved V gene, and the remainder is unexplained. The table for this sample shows tens of thousands of clones. The ten top clones hold approximately 16% of the sample. Input material: PBMCs. The receptors were gathered from a male donor in good health and CMV-seronegative.

The chain uses TRBV4-3 and TRBJ1-1; 7 nucleotides align to TRBD1. The CDR3 totals 13 residues. Trimming took 2 bases from V and 13 from J; bases not matched to a gene: 10. Germline-derived CDR1 and CDR2 are LGHNA and YSLEER. CDR3 DNA: TGCGCCAGCAGCCAAAGGGAACAGGGGAGGCATTTCTTT. This encodes CASSQREQGRHFF.

The rearrangement uses TRBV6-1 and TRBJ1-1, with TRBD1 as a possible D gene (6 bases). Trimming left V 1 base short and J 4 bases short, with 22 bases between. Germline lookup yields CDR1 MNHNS and CDR2 SASEGT. The CDR3 is 18 amino acids. CDR3 residues: CASSEGFRGRGKGTEAFF. In nucleotides, the CDR3 is TGTGCCAGCAGTGAAGGGTTTAGGGGGAGGGGGAAAGGCACTGAAGCTTTCTTT.

The chain carries TRBV4-1 and TRBJ1-1; D remains unclear. V lost 0 bases to trimming and J lost 1 base, with 9 bases between them. Looked up from germline, CDR1 is MGHRA and CDR2 is YSYEKL. The CDR3 totals 15 residues. In nucleotides, the CDR3 is TGCGCCAGCAGCCAAGATTGGAGTCAGAACACTGAAGCTTTCTTT. Translation gives CASSQDWSQNTEAFF.